The source of this T cell receptor beta chain is a study of blood T cell repertoires in COVID-19. Study-wide context: Sample material is recorded as cDNA or gDNA derived from T cells, B-cell-depleted T cells, or PBMCs.

Profiled with immunoSEQ multiplex PCR; TCRdb holds only in-frame clones, not every one. The sample has roughly 70,000 clones, about 73% seen once. Trimming left V 2 bases short and J 5 bases short, with 12 bases between. Per the germline V gene, CDR1 is SGHVS and CDR2 is FNYEAQ. The CDR3 spans 14 residues. This chain links TRBV7-6 with TRBJ2-5, with D perhaps TRBD1 (5 bases). The sequence came from a man aged 55 to 70 with acute or convalescent COVID-19. The specimen was peripheral blood. This CDR3 reads CASSLYQGGETQYF. DNA for the CDR3: TGTGCCAGCAGCTTATACCAGGGCGGCGAGACCCAGTACTTC.